The 28 T cell receptor beta chains in this list originate from one sample, sequenced in a study of blood T cell repertoires in COVID-19. Profiled with immunoSEQ multiplex PCR; TCRdb holds only in-frame clones, not every one. This table has about 670,000 clones, around 90% appearing once. The sample consisted of peripheral blood. The receptors stem from a woman between 18 and 30 years old with acute or convalescent COVID-19.

The chain couples TRBV2 to TRBJ1-2; unclear D gene. Looked up from germline, CDR1 is SNHLY and CDR2 is FYNNEI. This CDR3 spans 12 amino acids. Trimming took 6 bases from V and 4 from J, leaving 9 bases between them. CDR3 bases: TGTGCCAGCAGGCAGATCTCCTATGGCTACACCTTC. It translates to CASRQISYGYTF. Based on the CDR3 plus reference TRBV2 and TRBJ1-2, the full variable domain is EPEVTQTPSHQVTQMGQEVILRCVPISNHLYFYWYRQILGQKVEFLVSFYNNEISEKSEIFDDQFSVERPDGSNFTLKIRSTKLEDSAMYFCASRQISYGYTFGSGTRLTVV.

V and J are TRBV7-9 and TRBJ2-5, with 8 bases fitting TRBD2. The CDR3 sequence is 15 residues long. CDR1 and CDR2 from the germline V gene are SEHNR and FQNEAQ (reference sequence). After removal of 3 bases from V and 4 bases from J, the junction contained 7 bases not matched to a gene. The CDR3 bases are TGTGCCAGCAGCTTTTCCGGGAGGGAGGTAGAGACCCAGTACTTC. Its translation is CASSFSGREVETQYF.

This clone appeared once. V gene TRBV24-1 combines with J gene TRBJ2-3, with a tentative D call TRBD1 (5 bases). The CDR3 loop spans 18 amino acids. CDR1 and CDR2 from the germline V gene are KGHDR and SFDVKD. V was trimmed by 2 bases and J by 4 bases, leaving 21 bases between them. The CDR3 is CATSDSMGRFGPPDTQYF. The DNA of the CDR3 is TGTGCCACCAGTGATTCAATGGGGCGCTTTGGCCCCCCAGATACGCAGTATTTT.

The J gene is TRBJ1-5, the V gene TRBV10-3; 10 nucleotides align to TRBD1. The CDR3 spans 15 residues. V gave up 6 bases and J gave up 0 bases; unmatched junction bases: 2. Germline CDR1 reads ENHRY; CDR2 reads SYGVKD. The DNA for the CDR3 is TGTGCCATCAGCGGGACAGGGGATAGCAATCAGCCCCAGCATTTT. Translation: CAISGTGDSNQPQHF.

The chain links TRBV5-5 to TRBJ1-5; D perhaps matches TRBD1 (6 bases). The ends were cut back, 2 bases at V and 3 bases at J, with 12 bases in the middle. Germline-derived CDR1 and CDR2 are SGHKS and YYEKEE (reference sequence). This CDR3 is built from 15 residues. The CDR3 DNA sequence: TGTGCCAGCAGCTTTCTGGACAGTAACAATCAGCCCCAGCATTTT. It codes for CASSFLDSNNQPQHF.

On this clone itself: This sample also contains other DNA sequences that code for the same CDR3. DNA of the CDR3: TGTGCCAGCAGCGTAGCGGGGGTTAACTATGGCTACACCTTC. Residues: CASSVAGVNYGYTF. The chain recombines TRBV9 with TRBJ1-2; TRBD1 might be the D (5 bases). V lost 0 bases and J 1 base, leaving 7 bases between the germline ends. Germline V gives CDR1 SGDLS, CDR2 YYNGEE. The CDR3 sequence is 14 residues long.

Remarks on this clone: Other DNA sequences in this specimen translate into the identical CDR3. The CDR3 is CASSFGGNYNEQFF. CDR3 DNA: TGTGCCAGCAGTTTTGGGGGGAACTACAATGAGCAGTTCTTC. The chain combines TRBV27 with TRBJ2-1, with D perhaps TRBD2 (6 bases). Germline loops: CDR1 MNHEY, CDR2 SMNVEV (reference sequence). This CDR3 has 14 residues. V gave up 3 bases and J gave up 3 bases, with 9 bases separating them.

This chain connects TRBV11-1 to TRBJ2-2, with a possible D match to TRBD2 (5 bases). V was cut by 0 bases and J by 2 bases, with 13 bases left in between. Germline CDR1 and CDR2: SGHAT and FQDESV (reference sequence). This CDR3 is 17 amino acids long. The CDR3 loop reads CASSLAYGKSNTGELFF. CDR3 nucleotides: TGTGCCAGCAGCTTAGCCTACGGGAAGAGTAACACCGGGGAGCTGTTTTTT.

The V gene is TRBV9, the J gene TRBJ2-2; 7 bases line up with TRBD1. Germline CDR1 is SGDLS and CDR2 is YYNGEE. The CDR3 spans 14 residues. J gave up 4 bases and V 6 bases, and 6 bases lay outside the gene matches. The CDR3 coding sequence is TGTGCCAGCAAGAGACAGGGAATCACCGGGGAGCTGTTTTTT. Amino acids: CASKRQGITGELFF.

This clone has just a few counts. V usage is TRBV5-4 and J usage is TRBJ1-1; 8 nucleotides agree with TRBD1. The CDR3 consists of 15 residues. From germline, CDR1 is SGHNT and CDR2 YYREEE (reference sequence). V dropped 2 bases and J dropped 1; count of bases not matched to a gene: 4. The DNA for the CDR3 is TGTGCCAGCAGCTTCCCGGACAGGGCGAACACTGAAGCTTTCTTT. This codes for CASSFPDRANTEAFF. Using reference TRBV5-4 and TRBJ1-1 for the parts outside the CDR3, the full variable domain is ETGVTQSPTHLIKTRGQQVTLRCSSQSGHNTVSWYQQALGQGPQFIFQYYREEENGRGNFPPRFSGLQFPNYSSELNVNALELDDSALYLCASSFPDRANTEAFFGQGTRLTVV.

The V and J genes are TRBV10-1 and TRBJ1-2, with 7 bases aligning to TRBD1. This CDR3 region has 13 residues. Germline CDR1 reads WNHNN; CDR2 reads SYGVQD (reference sequence). The ends lost 8 bases at V and 5 bases at J; junction bases unmatched: 8. CDR3 in DNA: TGCGCCAGCGGTTTGAGGGACAGTTATGGCTACACCTTC. Translating it yields CASGLRDSYGYTF.

This chain joins TRBV12-5 and TRBJ1-5, with D hard to call. CDR1 and CDR2 (germline): LGHNT, FRNRAP. The CDR3 spans 12 residues. Trimming left V 4 bases short and J 14 bases short, with 15 bases between. CDR3 nucleotide sequence: TGTGCTAGTGGTTATGCCGGGAGCGTCGAGCATTTT. It yields the protein CASGYAGSVEHF.

The count of this clone is one. In DNA form, the CDR3 reads TGTGCCAGCAGCGAGGTCTACGAGCAGTACTTC. Translating gives CASSEVYEQYF. The V call is TRBV2, the J call TRBJ2-7; unclear D gene. Trimming shortened V by 6 bases and J by 3 bases, and 6 bases separated the two germline ends. From germline, CDR1 is SNHLY and CDR2 FYNNEI. The CDR3 loop spans 11 amino acids.

The genes are TRBV24-1 and TRBJ2-7; TRBD2 agrees at 8 bases. This CDR3 has 13 residues. From germline, CDR1 is KGHDR and CDR2 SFDVKD. The V and J ends lost 4 bases and 4 bases, in that order; junction bases with no gene match: 2. The DNA for the CDR3 is TGTGCCACCAGTGACGGGGGGGGGTACGAGCAGTACTTC. Its translation: CATSDGGGYEQYF.

The V call is TRBV2, the J call TRBJ2-7, with 12 positions matching TRBD2. V shed 5 bases, J shed 5 bases, and the junction held 7 bases outside the gene matches. The CDR3 consists of 15 residues. Germline values: CDR1 SNHLY, CDR2 FYNNEI. CDR3 amino acids: CASSSLAGGPNEQYF. The CDR3 region has the DNA TGTGCCAGCAGTTCGCTAGCGGGGGGGCCCAACGAGCAGTACTTC.

This clone was counted a single time. The chain combines TRBV6-4 with TRBJ2-1, with 8 bases identical to TRBD2. The V and J ends lost 0 bases and 5 bases, in that order; junction bases with no gene match: 6. The germline V gene encodes CDR1 MRHNA and CDR2 SNTAGT. The CDR3 is 16 amino acids. The CDR3: CASSDSGTSGDNEQFF. The CDR3 bases are TGTGCCAGCAGTGACTCGGGTACTAGCGGAGACAATGAGCAGTTCTTC.

This chain uses TRBV5-6 with TRBJ1-6; D unclear. This CDR3 has 14 amino acids. The V end was cut by 7 bases, the J end by 1 base, with 9 bases between. Germline CDR1 SGHDT, CDR2 YYEEEE. In DNA, the CDR3 is TGTGCCAGCGGTTCAGGATCCTATAATTCACCCCTCCACTTT. Amino acid sequence: CASGSGSYNSPLHF.

The J gene is TRBJ2-5, the V gene TRBV5-1, with 11 bases that match TRBD1. Germline V gene lookup returns CDR1 SGHRS and CDR2 YFSETQ. This CDR3 region has 15 residues. With 4 bases clipped from V and 4 bases from J, the junction kept 6 bases outside the gene matches. CDR3 sequence (DNA): TGCGCCAGCAGCGGCGGACAGGGGGCGGGAGAGACCCAGTACTTC. It specifies CASSGGQGAGETQYF.

This chain links TRBV7-9 with TRBJ1-3; a weak D match, TRBD1 (6 bases). The germline gives CDR1 SEHNR, CDR2 FQNEAQ (reference sequence). V was cut by 9 bases and J by 0 bases, with 9 bases left in between. CDR3 length: 13 amino acids. The DNA of the CDR3 is TGTGCCAGTGAACAGGGCTCTGGAAACACCATATATTTT. Translated: CASEQGSGNTIYF.

The chain uses TRBV4-1 and TRBJ2-5; weak D call: TRBD2 (6 bases). V dropped 1 base and J dropped 1 base, with 10 bases sitting between them. CDR1 and CDR2 (germline): MGHRA, YSYEKL. The length of the CDR3 is 15 residues. The CDR3 spells CASSQVGGFQETQYF. Written as DNA, the CDR3 is TGCGCCAGCAGCCAAGTGGGGGGATTCCAAGAGACCCAGTACTTC.

This clone has only one observation. The V and J genes are TRBV15 and TRBJ1-2; D may be TRBD1 (5 bases). Trimming removed 0 bases at V and 7 bases at J, with 6 bases between. Germline V gives CDR1 LNHNV, CDR2 YYDKDF (reference sequence). This CDR3 is 12 amino acids long. The CDR3 DNA is TGTGCCACCAGCAGAGACAGGGCTGGCTACACCTTC. Translated, it gives CATSRDRAGYTF.

This chain uses TRBV6-1 with TRBJ2-7, with TRBD1 matching 7 bases. V was clipped by 3 bases and J by 4 bases; unmatched bases: 6. Germline CDR1 is MNHNS and CDR2 is SASEGT. This CDR3 spans 14 amino acids. The CDR3 DNA sequence: TGTGCCAGCAGTGATACTACGGACAGGTACGAGCAGTACTTC. This gives the protein CASSDTTDRYEQYF.

The rearrangement joins TRBV7-9 to TRBJ1-2; D is uncertain. CDR3 size: 13 residues. Germline lookup yields CDR1 SEHNR and CDR2 FQNEAQ (reference sequence). The V and J ends lost 5 bases and 7 bases respectively, with 14 bases between them. This chain's CDR3 is CASSPQAAFGYTF. The CDR3, as DNA: TGTGCCAGCAGCCCGCAGGCCGCCTTTGGCTACACCTTC.

Note on this clone: The sample contains more than one DNA sequence encoding this CDR3. The chain employs TRBV5-6 and TRBJ1-2, with D unclear. V lost 0 bases and J lost 4, with 4 bases in between. CDR3 length: 12 residues. CDR1 and CDR2 (germline): SGHDT, YYEEEE. The CDR3 coding sequence is TGTGCCAGCAGCTTGGACACCTATGGCTACACCTTC. Translation gives CASSLDTYGYTF.

The V call is TRBV2, the J call TRBJ1-4; possibly TRBD1 for D (5 bases). Germline V gene lookup returns CDR1 SNHLY and CDR2 FYNNEI. Trimming took 4 bases from V and 7 from J, leaving 19 bases between them. This CDR3 region has 16 residues. CDR3 region: CASSVVLVGTGEKLFF. Written as DNA, the CDR3 is TGTGCCAGCAGTGTGGTGTTGGTAGGGACTGGTGAAAAACTGTTTTTT.

The rearrangement joins TRBV10-3 to TRBJ1-2; D perhaps matches TRBD1 (6 bases). The V end lost 6 bases, the J end lost 4 bases, and 9 bases lay between the germline ends. The CDR3 contains 12 residues. The germline V gene has CDR1 ENHRY and CDR2 SYGVKD. This chain's CDR3 is CAIRETGYGYTF. For the CDR3, the DNA is TGTGCCATCAGAGAGACAGGCTATGGCTACACCTTC.

This chain joins TRBV2 and TRBJ1-2; D remains ambiguous. Trimming removed 10 bases at V and 3 bases at J, with 21 bases between. Germline CDR1 and CDR2: SNHLY and FYNNEI. The CDR3 has 15 residues. The CDR3 DNA reads TGTGCCACCTCACCCGCGGGGAGATGGGACTATGGCTACACCTTC. Residues: CATSPAGRWDYGYTF. Full variable domain (outside the CDR3, taken from reference TRBV2 and TRBJ1-2): EPEVTQTPSHQVTQMGQEVILRCVPISNHLYFYWYRQILGQKVEFLVSFYNNEISEKSEIFDDQFSVERPDGSNFTLKIRSTKLEDSAMYFCATSPAGRWDYGYTFGSGTRLTVV.

The V and J genes are TRBV28 and TRBJ1-5; TRBD1 might be the D (6 bases). The CDR3 is 15 amino acids. Trimming cost V 1 base and J 6 bases, with 13 bases left between them. Germline loops: CDR1 MDHEN, CDR2 SYDVKM. The CDR3: CASSLSGVMFQPQHF. DNA for the CDR3: TGTGCCAGCAGTTTATCAGGGGTTATGTTTCAGCCCCAGCATTTT.